Below, 12 T cell receptor beta chains from the same sample are listed, as sequenced in a study of cytomegalovirus exposure and HLA in healthy donors. The repertoire was sequenced with immunoSEQ multiplex PCR; TCRdb's copy has only in-frame clones and lacks some. The table lists around 400,000 clones, 70% to 90% of them singletons. The sample consisted of PBMCs. Receptors originate from a woman between 18 and 29 years old in good health and CMV-seronegative.

The sample holds a few counts of this clone. The rearrangement links TRBV2 to TRBJ1-2; D possibly corresponds to TRBD1 (5 bases). V lost 6 bases and J 1 base, leaving 6 bases between the germline ends. Germline V lookup: CDR1 SNHLY, CDR2 FYNNEI. The CDR3 runs to 12 residues. CDR3 amino acids: CASRGRNYGYTF. The CDR3 DNA is TGTGCCAGCAGGGGGCGTAACTATGGCTACACCTTC.

J is TRBJ2-1 and V is TRBV9; a weak D match, TRBD1 (6 bases). The CDR3 contains 13 residues. Germline V lookup: CDR1 SGDLS, CDR2 YYNGEE. V lost 0 bases to trimming and J lost 9 bases, with 10 bases between them. In DNA form, the CDR3 reads TGTGCCAGCAGCGTAGGGGGACACCCTGAGCAGTTCTTC. Translated: CASSVGGHPEQFF.

This clone was observed a few times. The chain uses TRBV15 and TRBJ2-1; weak D call: TRBD2 (5 bases). The CDR3 has 15 amino acids. V was clipped by 0 bases and J by 7 bases, with 13 bases between them. Germline assignment: CDR1 LNHNV and CDR2 YYDKDF (reference sequence). The CDR3 region is CATSREAGEGNEQFF. The DNA of the CDR3 is TGTGCCACCAGCAGAGAAGCTGGAGAGGGTAATGAGCAGTTCTTC.

This clone is a singleton in its sample. V and J are TRBV7-2 and TRBJ2-5, with 7 bases lining up with TRBD2. Trimming cost V 0 bases and J 5 bases; bases outside gene matches: 3. In germline, CDR1 is SGHTA, CDR2 FQGNSA. The CDR3 length is 14 residues. This CDR3 reads CASSLAGGSETQYF. DNA of the CDR3: TGTGCCAGCAGCTTAGCTGGCGGGAGTGAGACCCAGTACTTC.

The chain is built from TRBV30 and TRBJ2-5, with a possible D match to TRBD2 (7 bases). Germline lookup yields CDR1 GTSNPN and CDR2 SVGIG (reference sequence). CDR3 size: 16 residues. V was cut by 2 bases and J by 1 base, with 17 bases left in between. DNA of the CDR3: TGTGCCTGGAGTCCTGTAGGGGGGAGGGCCCAAGAGACCCAGTACTTC. Translation gives CAWSPVGGRAQETQYF.

The chain combines TRBV30 with TRBJ1-2; D is possibly TRBD1 (5 bases). CDR1 is GTSNPN, CDR2 SVGIG, per germline (reference sequence). This CDR3 region has 14 residues. Trimming took off 3 bases at V and 4 bases at J, with 15 bases between the two ends. DNA for the CDR3: TGTGCCTGGAGCACATTGGTACAGGCCTATGGCTACACCTTC. Its translation is CAWSTLVQAYGYTF.

This clone has more than one count but fewer than ten. The gene calls are TRBV5-4 and TRBJ1-4, with 8 bases lining up with TRBD1. The length of the CDR3 is 15 residues. The V gene end was trimmed by 2 bases and the J gene end by 6 bases; junction bases not matched to a gene: 6. Germline V gene sequence: CDR1 SGHNT, CDR2 YYREEE (reference sequence). CDR3 amino acids: CASSFDRGKDEKLFF. The CDR3 region has the DNA TGTGCCAGCAGCTTCGACAGGGGAAAGGATGAAAAACTGTTTTTT. Drawing the rest from reference TRBV5-4 and TRBJ1-4, the complete variable domain is ETGVTQSPTHLIKTRGQQVTLRCSSQSGHNTVSWYQQALGQGPQFIFQYYREEENGRGNFPPRFSGLQFPNYSSELNVNALELDDSALYLCASSFDRGKDEKLFFGSGTQLSVL.

CDR3 residues: CASSQTKGTWGEKLFF. The CDR3 DNA reads as TGTGCCAGCAGCCAGACGAAAGGGACTTGGGGCGAAAAACTGTTTTTT. The chain carries TRBV4-2 and TRBJ1-4; a weak D match, TRBD1 (5 bases). The germline V and J ends were trimmed by 3 bases and 8 bases, with 19 bases remaining between them. The CDR3 sequence is 16 residues long. Germline V gene data show CDR1 as LGHNA and CDR2 as YNFKEQ.

The CDR3 DNA reads as TGTGCTAGTGGTTTGGACGGTAATTCACCCCTCCACTTT. Its translation is CASGLDGNSPLHF. The rearrangement uses TRBV12-5 and TRBJ1-6, with D unclear. The CDR3 totals 13 residues. The V end lost 1 base, the J end lost 6 bases, and 4 bases lay between the germline ends. Germline CDR1 and CDR2: LGHNT and FRNRAP.

This chain joins TRBV2 and TRBJ2-7; D possibly corresponds to TRBD2 (6 bases). This CDR3 has 14 amino acids. Germline loops: CDR1 SNHLY, CDR2 FYNNEI. Deletions cut 6 bases from V and 3 bases from J, with 15 bases between. Here the CDR3 DNA reads TGTGCCAGCAGCCGGGGGATCCTAAGCTACGAGCAGTACTTC. Translating it yields CASSRGILSYEQYF. Full variable domain (remainder filled in from reference TRBV2 and TRBJ2-7): EPEVTQTPSHQVTQMGQEVILRCVPISNHLYFYWYRQILGQKVEFLVSFYNNEISEKSEIFDDQFSVERPDGSNFTLKIRSTKLEDSAMYFCASSRGILSYEQYFGPGTRLTVT.

This CDR3 reads CASSLGALGEQFF. For the CDR3, the DNA is TGTGCCAGCAGTTTAGGGGCCCTAGGTGAGCAGTTCTTC. The chain uses TRBV28 and TRBJ2-1, with a tentative D call TRBD1 (5 bases). CDR1 MDHEN and CDR2 SYDVKM come from the germline V gene. Trimming left V 2 bases short and J 9 bases short, with 11 bases between. The CDR3 spans 13 residues.

The gene calls are TRBV5-1 and TRBJ2-3; TRBD2 matches 9 bases. V was pared by 6 bases and J by 5 bases, with 7 bases of the junction left unmatched. Germline V gene data show CDR1 as SGHRS and CDR2 as YFSETQ. The CDR3 is made up of 14 amino acids. The CDR3 sequence is CASTRTSAGDTQYF. DNA for the CDR3: TGCGCCAGCACCAGGACTAGCGCGGGAGATACGCAGTATTTT.